These 5 T cell receptor beta chains came from one sample sequenced in a study of CD8+ T cells in alopecia areata. Treatment given: oral pan-JAK inhibitor, 5-10 mg twice daily. Specimens obtained from alopecia areata patients comprised lesional scalp punch biopsies and peripheral blood. Isolated RNA was reverse transcribed into cDNA used as the sequencing template. The repertoire was sequenced with immunoSEQ multiplex PCR; TCRdb's copy has only in-frame clones and lacks some. This table has around 5,600 clones, 60% to 65% appearing once. The sequencing used skin, collected between weeks 30 and 35, from a patient treated with tofacitinib. The receptors were sampled from a human donor with alopecia areata.

This chain links TRBV4-1 with TRBJ2-7; 9 nucleotides agree with TRBD1. The CDR3 sequence is 17 residues long. With 4 bases clipped from V and 3 bases from J, the junction kept 13 bases outside the gene matches. Germline CDR1 is MGHRA and CDR2 is YSYEKL. CDR3 region: CASSRKSGTGCCYEQYF. The CDR3 DNA sequence: TGCGCCAGCAGCCGCAAATCCGGGACAGGGTGTTGCTACGAGCAGTACTTC.

This chain connects TRBV19 to TRBJ1-1; TRBD1 matches at 7 bases. This CDR3 spans 14 amino acids. V trimming: 3 bases; J trimming: 0 bases; junction bases outside the gene matches: 1. Germline V gene lookup returns CDR1 LNHDA and CDR2 SQIVND (reference sequence). The DNA for the CDR3 is TGTGCCAGTAGTATGGGACAGCTGAACACTGAAGCTTTCTTT. Protein sequence: CASSMGQLNTEAFF.

By share of the sample, this clone is medium-sized. The rearrangement links TRBV27 to TRBJ2-1, with 9 nucleotides matching TRBD2. CDR1 MNHEY and CDR2 SMNVEV come from the germline V gene (reference sequence). V trimming: 6 bases; J trimming: 3 bases; junction bases outside the gene matches: 6. The CDR3 length is 15 residues. The CDR3 is CASSYGTSYYNEQFF. The CDR3 DNA sequence: TGTGCCAGCAGCTACGGGACTAGCTACTACAATGAGCAGTTCTTC.

The genes are TRBV7-8 and TRBJ2-2; 10 bases agree with TRBD2. CDR3 length: 14 residues. The trim removed 4 bases at V and 9 bases at J, leaving 5 bases unmatched. Germline V gene sequence: CDR1 SGHVS, CDR2 FQNEAQ. The CDR3, as DNA: TGTGCCAGCAGCTCGGGACTAGCGACCTGGGAGCTGTTTTTT. Protein: CASSSGLATWELFF. The full variable domain, with the rest looked up from reference TRBV7-8 and TRBJ2-2, is GAGVSQSPRYKVAKRGQDVALRCDPISGHVSLFWYQQALGQGPEFLTYFQNEAQLDKSGLPSDRFFAERPEGSVSTLKIQRTQQEDSAVYLCASSSGLATWELFFGEGSRLTVL.

In its sample, this clone was seen a few times. The chain links TRBV20-1 to TRBJ1-2; D might be TRBD1 (5 bases). V was trimmed by 4 bases and J by 6 bases, leaving 9 bases between them. The CDR3 length is 11 residues. Per the germline V gene, CDR1 is DFQATT and CDR2 is SNEGSKA (reference sequence). Here the CDR3 reads CSAKGVDGYTF. CDR3 bases: TGCAGTGCTAAAGGGGTGGATGGCTACACCTTC.